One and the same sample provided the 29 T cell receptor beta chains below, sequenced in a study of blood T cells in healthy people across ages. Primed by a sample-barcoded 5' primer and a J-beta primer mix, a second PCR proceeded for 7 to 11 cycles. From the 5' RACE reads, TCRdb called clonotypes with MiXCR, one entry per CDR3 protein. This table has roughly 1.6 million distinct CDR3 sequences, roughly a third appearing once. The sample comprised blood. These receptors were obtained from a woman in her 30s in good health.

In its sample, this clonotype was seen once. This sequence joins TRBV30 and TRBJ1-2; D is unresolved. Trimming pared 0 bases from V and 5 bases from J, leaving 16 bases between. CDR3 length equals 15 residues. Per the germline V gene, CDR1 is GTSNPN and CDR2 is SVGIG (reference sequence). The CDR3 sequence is CAWSVPVSEEYGYTF. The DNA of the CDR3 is TGTGCCTGGAGTGTACCGGTCTCAGAGGAATATGGCTACACCTTC.

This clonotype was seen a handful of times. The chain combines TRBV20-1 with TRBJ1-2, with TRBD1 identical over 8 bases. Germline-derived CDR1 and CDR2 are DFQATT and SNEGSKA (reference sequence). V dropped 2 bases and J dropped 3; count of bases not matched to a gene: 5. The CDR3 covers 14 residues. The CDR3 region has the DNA TGCAGTGCTAGACAGGGGGCAGAAGACTATGGCTACACCTTC. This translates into CSARQGAEDYGYTF.

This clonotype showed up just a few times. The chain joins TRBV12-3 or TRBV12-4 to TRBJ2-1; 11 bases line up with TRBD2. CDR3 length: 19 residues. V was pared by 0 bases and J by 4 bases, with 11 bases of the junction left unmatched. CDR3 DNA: TGTGCCAGCAGTTTAGCGCTAATGGGGGCTAGCGGGAGGTACAATGAGCAGTTCTTC. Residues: CASSLALMGASGRYNEQFF.

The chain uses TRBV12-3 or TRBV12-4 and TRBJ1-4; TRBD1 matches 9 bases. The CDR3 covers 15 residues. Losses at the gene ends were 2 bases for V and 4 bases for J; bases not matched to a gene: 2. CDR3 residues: CASSLSDRGNEKLFF. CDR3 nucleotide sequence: TGTGCCAGCAGTTTATCGGACAGGGGTAATGAAAAACTGTTTTTT.

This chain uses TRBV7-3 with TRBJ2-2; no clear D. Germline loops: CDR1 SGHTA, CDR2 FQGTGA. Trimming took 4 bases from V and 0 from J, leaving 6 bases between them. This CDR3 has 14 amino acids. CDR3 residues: CASSSKSNTGELFF. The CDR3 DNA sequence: TGTGCCAGCAGCTCAAAATCGAACACCGGGGAGCTGTTTTTT.

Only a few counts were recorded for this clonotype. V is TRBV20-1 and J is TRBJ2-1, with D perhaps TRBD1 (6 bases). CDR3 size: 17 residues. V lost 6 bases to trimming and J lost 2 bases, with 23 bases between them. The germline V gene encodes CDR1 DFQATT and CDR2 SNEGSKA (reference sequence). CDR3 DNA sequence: TGCAGTGCGGACGCAAGGGGGAACACGCGGGCCTACAATGAGCAGTTCTTC. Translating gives CSADARGNTRAYNEQFF.

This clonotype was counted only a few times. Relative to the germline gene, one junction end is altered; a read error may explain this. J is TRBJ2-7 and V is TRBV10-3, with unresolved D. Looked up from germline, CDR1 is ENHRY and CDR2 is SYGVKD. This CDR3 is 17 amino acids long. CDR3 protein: CAISVDPAVGLSDEQYF. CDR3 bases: TGTGCCATCAGTGTGGACCCCGCTGTCGGGCTCTCCGACGAGCAGTACTTC.

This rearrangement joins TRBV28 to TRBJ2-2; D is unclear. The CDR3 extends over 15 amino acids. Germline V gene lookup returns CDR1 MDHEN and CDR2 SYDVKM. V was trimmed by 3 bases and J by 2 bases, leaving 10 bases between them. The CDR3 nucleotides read TGTGCCAGCAGTTTCGGCGGAGATAACACCGGGGAGCTGTTTTTT. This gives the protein CASSFGGDNTGELFF.

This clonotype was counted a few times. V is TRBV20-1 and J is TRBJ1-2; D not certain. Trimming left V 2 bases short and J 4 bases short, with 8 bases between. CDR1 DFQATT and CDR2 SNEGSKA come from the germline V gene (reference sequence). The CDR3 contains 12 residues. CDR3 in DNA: TGCAGTGCTAGATATCTTACCTATGGCTACACCTTC. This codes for CSARYLTYGYTF.

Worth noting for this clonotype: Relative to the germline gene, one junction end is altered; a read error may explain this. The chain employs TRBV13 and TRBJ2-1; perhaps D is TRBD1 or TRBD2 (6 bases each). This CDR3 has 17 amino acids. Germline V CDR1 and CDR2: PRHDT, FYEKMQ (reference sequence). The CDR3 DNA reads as TGTGCCAGCAGCCTAGGAGGGGACACCACCTGGGGCAATGGGCGGTTCTTC. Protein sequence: CASSLGGDTTWGNGRFF.

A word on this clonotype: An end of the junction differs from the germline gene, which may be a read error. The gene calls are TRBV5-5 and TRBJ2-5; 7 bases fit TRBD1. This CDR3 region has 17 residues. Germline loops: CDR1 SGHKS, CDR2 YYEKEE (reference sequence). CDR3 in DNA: TGTGCCGGCAGCCCGAGCACGGGACAGCTGATTCGGGAGACCCAGTACTTC. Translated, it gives CAGSPSTGQLIRETQYF.

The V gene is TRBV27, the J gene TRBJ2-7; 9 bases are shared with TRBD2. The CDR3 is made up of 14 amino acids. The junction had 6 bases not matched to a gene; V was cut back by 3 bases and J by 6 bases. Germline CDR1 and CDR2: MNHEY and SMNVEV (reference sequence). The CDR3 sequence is CASSLSGRSLEQYF. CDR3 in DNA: TGTGCCAGCAGTTTGAGCGGGAGGTCTCTCGAGCAGTACTTC.

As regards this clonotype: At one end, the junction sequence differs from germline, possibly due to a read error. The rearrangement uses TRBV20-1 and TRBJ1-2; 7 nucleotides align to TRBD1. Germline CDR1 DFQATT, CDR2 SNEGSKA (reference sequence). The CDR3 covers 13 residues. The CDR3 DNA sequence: TGCAGTGCTCGCAAACAGGGGTCTCAAGGCTTCACCTTC. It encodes CSARKQGSQGFTF.

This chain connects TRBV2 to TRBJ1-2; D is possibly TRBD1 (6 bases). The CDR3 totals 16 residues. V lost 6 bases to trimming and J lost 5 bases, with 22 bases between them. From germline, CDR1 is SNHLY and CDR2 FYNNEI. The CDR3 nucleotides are TGTGCCAGCAGGAACTCCTTGCAGGGGACCATTTATGGCTACACCTTC. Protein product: CASRNSLQGTIYGYTF.

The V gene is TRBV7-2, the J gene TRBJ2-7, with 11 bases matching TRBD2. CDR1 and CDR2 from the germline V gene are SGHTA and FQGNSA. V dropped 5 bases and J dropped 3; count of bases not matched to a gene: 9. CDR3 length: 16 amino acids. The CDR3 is CASSPSRLAGNYEQYF. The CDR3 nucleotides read TGTGCCAGCAGCCCCAGTCGACTAGCGGGAAACTACGAGCAGTACTTC.

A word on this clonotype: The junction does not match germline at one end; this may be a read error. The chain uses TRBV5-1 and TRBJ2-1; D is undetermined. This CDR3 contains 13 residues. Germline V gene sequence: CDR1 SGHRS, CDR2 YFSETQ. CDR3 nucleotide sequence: TGCGCCCGCAGCTTGGGAAGCTACAATGAGCAGTTCTTC. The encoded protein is CARSLGSYNEQFF.

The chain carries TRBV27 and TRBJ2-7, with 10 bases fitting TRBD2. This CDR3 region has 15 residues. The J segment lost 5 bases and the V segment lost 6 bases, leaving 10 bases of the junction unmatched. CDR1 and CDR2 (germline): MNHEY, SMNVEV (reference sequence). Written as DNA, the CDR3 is TGTGCCAGCAGCCTCAGTCTCGGGACTAGCGACGAGCAGTACTTC. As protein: CASSLSLGTSDEQYF.

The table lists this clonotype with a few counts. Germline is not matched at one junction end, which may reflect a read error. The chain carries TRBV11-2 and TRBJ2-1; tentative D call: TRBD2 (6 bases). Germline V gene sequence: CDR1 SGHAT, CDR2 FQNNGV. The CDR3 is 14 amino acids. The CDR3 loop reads CARSFRGNYNEQFF. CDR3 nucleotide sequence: TGTGCCAGAAGCTTCCGGGGGAACTACAATGAGCAGTTCTTC.

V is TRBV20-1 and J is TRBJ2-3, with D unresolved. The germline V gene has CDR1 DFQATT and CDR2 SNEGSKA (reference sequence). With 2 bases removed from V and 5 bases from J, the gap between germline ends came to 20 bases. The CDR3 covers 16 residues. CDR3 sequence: CSARLDRGRTGDTQYF. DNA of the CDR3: TGCAGTGCTAGACTTGACCGAGGAAGAACGGGAGATACGCAGTATTTT.

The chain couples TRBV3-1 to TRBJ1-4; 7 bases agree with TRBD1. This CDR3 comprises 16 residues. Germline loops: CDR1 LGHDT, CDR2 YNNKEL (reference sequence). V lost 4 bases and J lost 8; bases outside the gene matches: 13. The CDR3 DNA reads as TGTGCCAGCAGCCCGAACCCGACAGGGCGGCAAGAAAAACTGTTTTTT. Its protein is CASSPNPTGRQEKLFF.

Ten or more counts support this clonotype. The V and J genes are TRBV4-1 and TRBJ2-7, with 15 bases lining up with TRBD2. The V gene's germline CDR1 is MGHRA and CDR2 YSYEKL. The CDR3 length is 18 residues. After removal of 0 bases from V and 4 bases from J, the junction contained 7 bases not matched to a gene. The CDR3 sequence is CASSQDGLAGGELYEQYF. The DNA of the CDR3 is TGCGCCAGCAGCCAAGATGGACTAGCGGGAGGGGAACTTTACGAGCAGTACTTC.

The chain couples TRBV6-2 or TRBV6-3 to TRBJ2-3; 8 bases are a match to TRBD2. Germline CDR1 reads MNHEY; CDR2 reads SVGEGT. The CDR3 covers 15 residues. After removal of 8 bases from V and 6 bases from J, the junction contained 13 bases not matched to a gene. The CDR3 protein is CASGKTGTRSDTQYF. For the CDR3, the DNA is TGTGCCAGCGGCAAAACCGGGACTAGGTCGGATACGCAGTATTTT.

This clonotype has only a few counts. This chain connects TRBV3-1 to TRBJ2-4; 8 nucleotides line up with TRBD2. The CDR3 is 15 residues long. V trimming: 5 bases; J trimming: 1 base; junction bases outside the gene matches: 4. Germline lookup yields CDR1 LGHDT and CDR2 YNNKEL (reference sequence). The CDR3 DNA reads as TGTGCCAGCAGCTCGAAGCGGGGGGCCAAAAACATTCAGTACTTC. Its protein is CASSSKRGAKNIQYF.

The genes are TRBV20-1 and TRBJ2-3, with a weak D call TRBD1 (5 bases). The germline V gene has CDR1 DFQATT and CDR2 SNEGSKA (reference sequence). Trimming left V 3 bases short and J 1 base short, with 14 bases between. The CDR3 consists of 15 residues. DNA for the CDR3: TGCAGTGCTAGGGCAGGGTGGGGCGGCACAGATACGCAGTATTTT. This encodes CSARAGWGGTDTQYF.

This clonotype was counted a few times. The CDR3 sequence: CSARFPGGETQYF. The CDR3 coding sequence is TGCAGTGCTAGGTTTCCGGGGGGAGAGACCCAGTACTTC. The chain recombines TRBV20-1 with TRBJ2-5; 7 nucleotides agree with TRBD2. Germline CDR1 and CDR2: DFQATT and SNEGSKA (reference sequence). The CDR3 loop spans 13 amino acids. V gave up 3 bases and J gave up 4 bases; unmatched junction bases: 5.

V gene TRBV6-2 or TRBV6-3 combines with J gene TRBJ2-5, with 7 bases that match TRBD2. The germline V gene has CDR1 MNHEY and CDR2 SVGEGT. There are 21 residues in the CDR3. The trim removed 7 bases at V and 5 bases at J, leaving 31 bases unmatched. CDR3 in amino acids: CASIFPEERGTERDGGETQYF. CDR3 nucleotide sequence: TGTGCCAGCATCTTCCCCGAGGAGCGGGGAACGGAGCGGGATGGCGGGGAGACCCAGTACTTC.

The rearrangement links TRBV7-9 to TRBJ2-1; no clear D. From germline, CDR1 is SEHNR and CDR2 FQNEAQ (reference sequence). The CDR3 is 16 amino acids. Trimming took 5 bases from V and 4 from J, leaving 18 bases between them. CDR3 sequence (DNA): TGTGCCAGCAGCCCCGTACTTACTTCAGGATACAATGAGCAGTTCTTC. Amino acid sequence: CASSPVLTSGYNEQFF.

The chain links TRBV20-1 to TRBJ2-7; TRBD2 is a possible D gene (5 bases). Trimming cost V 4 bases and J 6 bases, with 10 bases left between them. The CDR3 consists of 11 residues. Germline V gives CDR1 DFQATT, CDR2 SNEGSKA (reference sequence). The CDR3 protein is CSATPGLEQYF. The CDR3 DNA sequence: TGCAGTGCTACCCCCGGACTCGAGCAGTACTTC.

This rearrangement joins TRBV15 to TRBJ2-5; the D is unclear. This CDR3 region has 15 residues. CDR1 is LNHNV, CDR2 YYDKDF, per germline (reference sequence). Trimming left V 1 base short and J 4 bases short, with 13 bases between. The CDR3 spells CATSRVPYERETQYF. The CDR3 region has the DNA TGTGCCACCAGCAGAGTTCCGTACGAGAGAGAGACCCAGTACTTC.